The clone carrying this T cell receptor (beta chain) occurred many times. Its antigen is currently unknown. This sample stems from a study of regulatory T cells in long-lasting Graves disease. Study at large: It was over 5 years of antithyroid drugs, with positive TSH receptor antibodies, that meant persistent Graves' disease.

The time point denotes: persistent/refractory GD, antithyroid drugs over 5 years with positive TRAb. Researchers made the TCR library from RNA that was extracted from PBMCs. The CDR3 contains 13 residues. Germline CDR1 is GTSNPN and CDR2 is SVGIG (reference sequence). J lost 6 bases, V lost 4 bases, and 4 bases had no gene match. For TCR beta, libraries came from iRepertoire HTBI primers and Arm-PCR of CDR3 regions. Original methodology: From all samples, identification returned 11 to 15 TRBJ and about 60 TRBV segments. TCRdb used MiXCR to reprocess the multiplex PCR reads, holding one entry per CDR3 protein. The V and J calls were determined by TCRdb, not by the authors. The sample includes hundreds of thousands of distinct CDR3 sequences, approximately 22% seen only once; the top ten take about 13%. Overall study findings and caveats: Persistent disease was characterized by preferential usage of TRBV28, TRBJ1-2 and TRBJ2-5. Samples came from peripheral blood alone, without thyroid tissue.

The material sequenced was peripheral blood mononuclear cells (PBMCs), taken when the disease was refractory, from a patient treated with antithyroid drugs. The clonotype was recovered from a female donor with Graves disease. The V and J genes are TRBV30 and TRBJ2-7; 12 bases are shared with TRBD1. CDR3 sequence: CAWTGQGAREQYF. The CDR3 DNA sequence: TGTGCCTGGACGGGACAGGGGGCGCGCGAGCAGTACTTC.